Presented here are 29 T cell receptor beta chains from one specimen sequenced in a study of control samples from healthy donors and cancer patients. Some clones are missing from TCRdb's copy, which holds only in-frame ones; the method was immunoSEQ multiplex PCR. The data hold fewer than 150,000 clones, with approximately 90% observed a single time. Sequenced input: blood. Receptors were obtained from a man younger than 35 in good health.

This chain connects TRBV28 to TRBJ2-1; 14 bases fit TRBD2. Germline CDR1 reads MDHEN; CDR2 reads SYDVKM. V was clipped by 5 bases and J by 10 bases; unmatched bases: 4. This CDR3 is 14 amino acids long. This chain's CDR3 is CASSPGLAGVEQFF. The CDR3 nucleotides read TGTGCCAGCAGTCCGGGACTAGCGGGAGTAGAGCAGTTCTTC.

The CDR3 DNA follows: TGTGCCAGCAGCTCAGTCGGACAGGGGGCTTCTGGAAACACCATATATTTT. Its protein is CASSSVGQGASGNTIYF. J is TRBJ1-3 and V is TRBV5-6; 11 bases map to TRBD1. The CDR3 runs to 17 residues. The ends lost 3 bases at V and 1 base at J; junction bases unmatched: 6. Germline V lookup: CDR1 SGHDT, CDR2 YYEEEE. Full variable domain (outside the CDR3, taken from reference TRBV5-6 and TRBJ1-3): DAGVTQSPTHLIKTRGQQVTLRCSPKSGHDTVSWYQQALGQGPQFIFQYYEEEERQRGNFPDRFSGHQFPNYSSELNVNALLLGDSALYLCASSSVGQGASGNTIYFGEGSWLTVV.

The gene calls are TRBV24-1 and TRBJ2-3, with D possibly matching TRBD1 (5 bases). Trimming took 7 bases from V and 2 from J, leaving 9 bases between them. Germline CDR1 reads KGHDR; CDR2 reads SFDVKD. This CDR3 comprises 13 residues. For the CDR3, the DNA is TGTGCCACCAGGCCGGACAACACAGATACGCAGTATTTT. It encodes CATRPDNTDTQYF.

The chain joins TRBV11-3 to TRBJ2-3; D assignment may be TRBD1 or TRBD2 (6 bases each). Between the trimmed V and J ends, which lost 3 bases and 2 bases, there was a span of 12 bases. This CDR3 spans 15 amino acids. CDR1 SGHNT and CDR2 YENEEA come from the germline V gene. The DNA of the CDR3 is TGTGCCAGCAGCTTGGGGGGCGGATACACAGATACGCAGTATTTT. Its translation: CASSLGGGYTDTQYF.

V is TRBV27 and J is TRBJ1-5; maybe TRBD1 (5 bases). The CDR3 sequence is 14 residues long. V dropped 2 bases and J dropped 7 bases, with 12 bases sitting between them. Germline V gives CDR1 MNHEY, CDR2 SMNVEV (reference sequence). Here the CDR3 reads CASSLGAGGQPQHF. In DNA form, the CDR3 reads TGTGCCAGCAGTTTAGGGGCCGGGGGACAGCCCCAGCATTTT.

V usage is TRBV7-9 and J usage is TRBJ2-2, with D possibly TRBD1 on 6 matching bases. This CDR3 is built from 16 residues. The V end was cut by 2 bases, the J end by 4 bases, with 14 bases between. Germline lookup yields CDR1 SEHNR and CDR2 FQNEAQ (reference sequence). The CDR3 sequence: CASSLYGGQGTGELFF. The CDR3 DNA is TGTGCCAGCAGCTTATATGGGGGCCAGGGCACCGGGGAGCTGTTTTTT.

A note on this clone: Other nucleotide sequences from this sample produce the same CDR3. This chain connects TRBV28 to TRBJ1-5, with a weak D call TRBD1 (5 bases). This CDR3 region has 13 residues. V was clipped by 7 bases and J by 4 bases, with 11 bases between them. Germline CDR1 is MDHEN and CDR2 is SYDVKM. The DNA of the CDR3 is TGTGCCAGCACCGACGGGGGGAATCAGCCCCAGCATTTT. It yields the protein CASTDGGNQPQHF.

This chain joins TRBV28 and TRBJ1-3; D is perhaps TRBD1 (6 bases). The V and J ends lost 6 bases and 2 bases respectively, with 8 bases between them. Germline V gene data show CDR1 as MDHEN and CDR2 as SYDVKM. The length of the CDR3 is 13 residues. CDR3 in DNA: TGTGCCAGCAGGCGGACAGCTGGAAACACCATATATTTT. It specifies CASRRTAGNTIYF.

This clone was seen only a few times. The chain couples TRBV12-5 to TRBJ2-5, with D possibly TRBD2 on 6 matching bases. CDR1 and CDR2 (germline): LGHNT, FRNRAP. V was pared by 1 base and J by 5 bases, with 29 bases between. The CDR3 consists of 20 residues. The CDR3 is CASGLGAITGGPLFLETQYF. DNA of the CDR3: TGTGCTAGTGGTTTGGGGGCTATAACAGGAGGGCCGTTATTTCTGGAGACCCAGTACTTC.

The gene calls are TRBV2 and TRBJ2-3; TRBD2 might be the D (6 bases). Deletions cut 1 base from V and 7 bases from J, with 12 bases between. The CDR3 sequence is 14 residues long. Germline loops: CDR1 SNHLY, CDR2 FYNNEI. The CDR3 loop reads CASSEGTIRNTQYF. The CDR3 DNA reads TGTGCCAGCAGTGAAGGGACTATCAGAAATACGCAGTATTTT.

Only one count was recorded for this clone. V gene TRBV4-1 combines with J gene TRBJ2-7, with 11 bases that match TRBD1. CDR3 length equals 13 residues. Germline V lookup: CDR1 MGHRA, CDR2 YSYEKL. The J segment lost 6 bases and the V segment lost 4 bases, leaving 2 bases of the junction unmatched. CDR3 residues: CASSLGTGGEQYF. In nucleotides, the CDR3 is TGCGCCAGCAGCCTCGGGACAGGGGGCGAGCAGTACTTC.

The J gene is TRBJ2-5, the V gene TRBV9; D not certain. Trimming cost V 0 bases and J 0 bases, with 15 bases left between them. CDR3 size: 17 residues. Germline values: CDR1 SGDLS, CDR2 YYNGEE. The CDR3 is CASSVGVLGLYQETQYF. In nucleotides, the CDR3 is TGTGCCAGCAGCGTAGGCGTGCTCGGCTTGTACCAAGAGACCCAGTACTTC. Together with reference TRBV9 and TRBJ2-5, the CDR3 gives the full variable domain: DSGVTQTPKHLITATGQRVTLRCSPRSGDLSVYWYQQSLDQGLQFLIQYYNGEERAKGNILERFSAQQFPDLHSELNLSSLELGDSALYFCASSVGVLGLYQETQYFGPGTRLLVL.

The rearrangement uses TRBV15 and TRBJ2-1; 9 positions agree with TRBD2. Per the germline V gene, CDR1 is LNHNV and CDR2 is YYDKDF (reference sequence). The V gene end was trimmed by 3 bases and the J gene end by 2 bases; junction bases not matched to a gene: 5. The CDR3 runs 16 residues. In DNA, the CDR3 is TGTGCCACCAGCAGCCAGCGGGAGGACCCCTACAATGAGCAGTTCTTC. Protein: CATSSQREDPYNEQFF.

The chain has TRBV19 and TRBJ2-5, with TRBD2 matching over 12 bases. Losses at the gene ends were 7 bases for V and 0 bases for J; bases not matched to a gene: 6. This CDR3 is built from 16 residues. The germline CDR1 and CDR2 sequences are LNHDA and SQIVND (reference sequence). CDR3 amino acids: CASKGWTSGDQETQYF. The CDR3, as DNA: TGTGCCAGTAAGGGGTGGACTAGCGGGGACCAAGAGACCCAGTACTTC.

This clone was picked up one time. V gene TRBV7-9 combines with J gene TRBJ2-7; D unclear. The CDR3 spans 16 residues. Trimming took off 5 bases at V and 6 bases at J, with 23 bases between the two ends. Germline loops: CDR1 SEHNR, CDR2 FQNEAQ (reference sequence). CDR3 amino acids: CASSRGWDLRYCEQYV. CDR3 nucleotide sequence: TGTGCCAGCAGCCGAGGTTGGGATTTGAGGTATTGCGAGCAGTACGTC.

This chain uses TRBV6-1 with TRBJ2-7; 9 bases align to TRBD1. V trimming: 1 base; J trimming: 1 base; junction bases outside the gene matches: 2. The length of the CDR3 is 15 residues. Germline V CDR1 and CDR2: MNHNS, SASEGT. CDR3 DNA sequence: TGTGCCAGCAGTGAAGGACAGGGGGGGTCCTACGAGCAGTACTTC. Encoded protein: CASSEGQGGSYEQYF.

CDR3 loop: CASGLVPGDHPDTQYF. For the CDR3, the DNA is TGTGCTAGTGGTTTGGTACCCGGGGACCACCCGGATACGCAGTATTTT. This chain connects TRBV12-5 to TRBJ2-3, with D perhaps given as TRBD1 or TRBD2 (5 bases each). CDR1 and CDR2 from the germline V gene are LGHNT and FRNRAP. Trimming pared 0 bases from V and 6 bases from J, leaving 16 bases between. The CDR3 contains 16 residues. Filled out from reference TRBV12-5 and TRBJ2-3, the complete variable domain reads DARVTQTPRHKVTEMGQEVTMRCQPILGHNTVFWYRQTMMQGLELLAYFRNRAPLDDSGMPKDRFSAEMPDATLATLKIQPSEPRDSAVYFCASGLVPGDHPDTQYFGPGTRLTVL.

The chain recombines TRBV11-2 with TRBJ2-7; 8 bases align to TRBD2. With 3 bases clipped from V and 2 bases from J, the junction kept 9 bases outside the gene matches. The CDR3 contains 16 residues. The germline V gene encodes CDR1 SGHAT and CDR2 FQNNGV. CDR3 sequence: CASSLISGEGTYEQYF. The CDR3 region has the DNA TGTGCCAGCAGCTTGATTAGCGGGGAGGGAACCTACGAGCAGTACTTC.

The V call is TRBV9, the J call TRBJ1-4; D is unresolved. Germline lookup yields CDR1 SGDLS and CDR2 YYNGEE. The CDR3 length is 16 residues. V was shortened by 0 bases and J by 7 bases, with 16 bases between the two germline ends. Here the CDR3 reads CASSVGDQVLGEKLFF. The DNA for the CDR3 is TGTGCCAGCAGCGTAGGGGATCAGGTTCTGGGTGAAAAACTGTTTTTT.

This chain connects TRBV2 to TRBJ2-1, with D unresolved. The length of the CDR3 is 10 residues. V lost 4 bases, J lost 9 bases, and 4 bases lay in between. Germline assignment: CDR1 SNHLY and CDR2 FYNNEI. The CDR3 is CASSGGEQFF. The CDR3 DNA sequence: TGTGCCAGCAGTGGGGGTGAGCAGTTCTTC.

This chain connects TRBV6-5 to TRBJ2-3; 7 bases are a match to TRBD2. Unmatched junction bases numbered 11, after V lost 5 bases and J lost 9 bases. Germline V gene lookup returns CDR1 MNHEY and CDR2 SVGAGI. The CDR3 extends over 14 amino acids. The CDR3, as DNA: TGTGCCAGCAGTACTGCGACAGTCGGGGGGACGCAGTATTTT. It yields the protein CASSTATVGGTQYF.

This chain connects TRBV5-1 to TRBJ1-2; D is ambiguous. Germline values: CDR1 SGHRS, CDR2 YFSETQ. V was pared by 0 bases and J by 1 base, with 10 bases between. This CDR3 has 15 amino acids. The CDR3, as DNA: TGCGCCAGCAGCTTGGGGGCAGGAAATAACTATGGCTACACCTTC. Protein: CASSLGAGNNYGYTF. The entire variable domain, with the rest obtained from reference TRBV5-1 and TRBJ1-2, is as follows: KAGVTQTPRYLIKTRGQQVTLSCSPISGHRSVSWYQQTPGQGLQFLFEYFSETQRNKGNFPGRFSGRQFSNSRSEMNVSTLELGDSALYLCASSLGAGNNYGYTFGSGTRLTVV.

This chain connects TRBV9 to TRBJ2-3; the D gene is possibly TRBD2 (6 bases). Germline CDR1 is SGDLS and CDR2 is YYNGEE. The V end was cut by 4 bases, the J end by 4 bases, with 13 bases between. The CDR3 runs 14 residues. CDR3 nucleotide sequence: TGTGCCAGCAGCCCCCGACTAGTCTCAGATACGCAGTATTTT. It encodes CASSPRLVSDTQYF.

CDR3 loop: CSVSAGTVKETQYF. In DNA form, the CDR3 reads TGCAGCGTGTCAGCCGGGACAGTAAAAGAGACCCAGTACTTC. This chain connects TRBV29-1 to TRBJ2-5; TRBD1 agrees at 7 bases. V shed 6 bases and J 3 bases; nucleotides not matched to a gene: 10. This CDR3 is built from 14 residues. Germline V gene sequence: CDR1 SQVTM, CDR2 ANQGSEA.

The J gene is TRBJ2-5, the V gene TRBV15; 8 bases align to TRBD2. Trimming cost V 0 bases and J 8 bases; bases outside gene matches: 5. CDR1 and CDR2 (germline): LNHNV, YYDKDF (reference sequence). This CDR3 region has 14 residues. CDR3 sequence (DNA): TGTGCCACCAGCAGAGATCAGGGACTAGAAACCCAGTACTTC. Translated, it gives CATSRDQGLETQYF.

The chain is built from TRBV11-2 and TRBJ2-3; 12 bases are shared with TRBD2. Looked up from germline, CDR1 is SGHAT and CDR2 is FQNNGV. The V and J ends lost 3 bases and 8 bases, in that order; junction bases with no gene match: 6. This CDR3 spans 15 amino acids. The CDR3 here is CASSFRLAGDGTQYF. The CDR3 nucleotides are TGTGCCAGCAGCTTTCGACTAGCGGGAGATGGTACGCAGTATTTT.

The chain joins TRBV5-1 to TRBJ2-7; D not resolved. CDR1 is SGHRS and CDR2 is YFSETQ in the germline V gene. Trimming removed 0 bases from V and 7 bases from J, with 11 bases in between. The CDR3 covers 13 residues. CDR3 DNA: TGCGCCAGCAGCTTGGCCGGCCACCTGGAGCAGTACTTC. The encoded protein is CASSLAGHLEQYF.

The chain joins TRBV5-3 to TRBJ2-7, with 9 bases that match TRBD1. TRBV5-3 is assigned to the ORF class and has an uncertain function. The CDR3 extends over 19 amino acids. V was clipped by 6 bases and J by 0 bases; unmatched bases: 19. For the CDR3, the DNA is TGTGCCAGAAAACCTGGGCCCGAACGAGGGACAGGGAGCTCCTACGAGCAGTACGTC. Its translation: CARKPGPERGTGSSYEQYV.

The DNA of the CDR3 is TGCGCCAGCAGCTTAACAGGGTCATATTCACCCCTCCACTTT. Translation gives CASSLTGSYSPLHF. V usage is TRBV5-1 and J usage is TRBJ1-6, with D possibly matching TRBD1 (6 bases). Per the germline V gene, CDR1 is SGHRS and CDR2 is YFSETQ. The CDR3 sequence is 14 residues long. The V end was cut by 2 bases, the J end by 8 bases, with 11 bases between.